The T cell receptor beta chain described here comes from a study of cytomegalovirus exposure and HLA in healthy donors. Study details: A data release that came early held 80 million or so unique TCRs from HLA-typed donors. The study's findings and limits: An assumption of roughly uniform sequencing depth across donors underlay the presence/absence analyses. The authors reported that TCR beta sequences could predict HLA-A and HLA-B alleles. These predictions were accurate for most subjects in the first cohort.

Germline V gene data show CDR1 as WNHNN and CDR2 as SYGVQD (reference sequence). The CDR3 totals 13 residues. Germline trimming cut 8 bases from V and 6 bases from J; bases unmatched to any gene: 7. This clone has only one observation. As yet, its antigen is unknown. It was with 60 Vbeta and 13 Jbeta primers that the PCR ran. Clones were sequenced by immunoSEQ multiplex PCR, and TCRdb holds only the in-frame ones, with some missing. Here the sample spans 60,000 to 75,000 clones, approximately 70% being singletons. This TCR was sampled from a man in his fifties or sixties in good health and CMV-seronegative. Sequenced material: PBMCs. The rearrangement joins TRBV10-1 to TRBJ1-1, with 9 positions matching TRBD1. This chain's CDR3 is CASSGQGSPEAFF. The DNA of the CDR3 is TGCGCCAGCTCCGGACAGGGGAGTCCTGAAGCTTTCTTT.